These 11 T cell receptor beta chains came from one sample sequenced in a study of CXCR3-negative and CXCR3-positive naive CD8 T cells (dated by TCRdb to the late 2010s). General conclusions and limits of the study: TRB CDR3s from CXCR3-positive naive cells showed higher hydrophobicity (lower Kidera factor 4), lower energy, and higher strength and volume indices than CXCR3-negative naive cells.

This sample was sequenced with a NextSeq 550. The Human TCR Profiling Kit (MiLaboratory) was used to make UMI-labeled 5' RACE TRB cDNA libraries. TCRdb reprocessed the raw reads; every CDR3 protein sequence is a single record, and DNA is not supplied. This sample's table lists 150,000 or so distinct CDR3 sequences. Around 0.5% of the sample lies in the top ten. Which antigens these TCRs recognize remains unknown. The sequenced material came from naive CXCR3+ CD8+ T cells from blood. The cell subset or site label here, explained by the study, means: CD45RO-CCR7+CD27+CD95- naive CD8+ T cells expressing CXCR3 (TNR3+). The receptors were sampled from a human donor in good health. Some clones in this sample may be carry-over from other donors' samples.

The rearrangement links TRBV12-3 or TRBV12-4 to TRBJ2-1; the TRBD2 assignment by TCRdb is unverifiable without DNA. There are 14 residues in the CDR3. CDR3 region: CASRFGGAYNEQFF.

This chain links TRBV7-9 with TRBJ1-3. The length of the CDR3 is 18 residues. The V gene's germline CDR1 is SEHNR and CDR2 FQNEAQ (reference sequence). CDR3: CASSLDDREIFSGNTIYF.

The chain is built from TRBV28 and TRBJ2-7; TCRdb picks TRBD2, but there is no DNA to check that call. The CDR3 runs to 18 residues. Germline lookup yields CDR1 MDHEN and CDR2 SYDVKM. CDR3 region: CASSLPPATSGLSYEQYF.

This chain connects TRBV12-3 or TRBV12-4 to TRBJ2-7; the D gene TCRdb calls, TRBD1, cannot be checked with no DNA. The CDR3 spans 14 residues. The chain's CDR3 is CASSFARGGHEQYF.

V usage is TRBV27 and J usage is TRBJ2-1; absent DNA, TCRdb's TRBD1 call cannot be checked. Germline-derived CDR1 and CDR2 are MNHEY and SMNVEV (reference sequence). The CDR3 has 14 residues. CDR3 protein: CASSPAGGVTGQFF.

The chain links TRBV7-9 to TRBJ2-6. CDR1 SEHNR and CDR2 FQNEAQ come from the germline V gene (reference sequence). This CDR3 contains 14 residues. The CDR3 loop reads CASSLGDRANVLTF.

V is TRBV20-1 and J is TRBJ2-3; TCRdb calls TRBD1, which cannot be checked without DNA. The germline gives CDR1 DFQATT, CDR2 SNEGSKA (reference sequence). CDR3 length equals 15 residues. The CDR3: CSAHPTGGFTDTQYF.

The genes are TRBV11-2 and TRBJ2-7; the D call from TCRdb, TRBD1, cannot be confirmed without DNA. This CDR3 spans 14 amino acids. The germline gives CDR1 SGHAT, CDR2 FQNNGV. CDR3 sequence reads: CASSPWDRGGEQYF.

The J gene is TRBJ2-7, the V gene TRBV20-1; TCRdb's D call of TRBD1 is untestable without DNA. Germline CDR1 is DFQATT and CDR2 is SNEGSKA (reference sequence). This CDR3 has 17 amino acids. The CDR3 region is CSAKDRDRSFLAYEQYF.

The J gene is TRBJ1-5, the V gene TRBV4-1; TCRdb returns TRBD1, unconfirmable since there is no DNA. Germline CDR1 MGHRA, CDR2 YSYEKL. This CDR3 region has 16 residues. Here the CDR3 reads CASSQFGTGDYQPQHF.

The chain has TRBV28 and TRBJ1-6; checking the TCRdb D call of TRBD1 is not possible without DNA. This CDR3 has 16 amino acids. Germline-derived CDR1 and CDR2 are MDHEN and SYDVKM. The CDR3 here is CASSFPQGSYNSPLHF.